One sample yielded the 14 T cell receptor beta chains listed below, sequenced in a study of OX40 agonist ivuxolimab in advanced cancers. Generated by immunoSEQ multiplex PCR, the TCRdb table keeps only in-frame clones and is missing some. This sample has tens of thousands of clones, with roughly 81% found just once. The sequenced sample was CD4+ or CD8+ T cells sorted from blood, obtained in a trial of the OX40 agonist ivuxolimab. These receptors all come from an adult with an advanced solid tumor such as melanoma, head and neck, liver or kidney cancer.

The chain carries TRBV4-3 and TRBJ2-3; D possibly corresponds to TRBD2 (6 bases). V dropped 0 bases and J dropped 3 bases, with 13 bases sitting between them. The CDR3 is made up of 16 amino acids. Germline V lookup: CDR1 LGHNA, CDR2 YSLEER. The CDR3 DNA is TGCGCCAGCAGCCAAGATCCCGGGAGAGCGACAGATACGCAGTATTTT. Amino acids: CASSQDPGRATDTQYF.

There are a few counts of this clone. The genes are TRBV6-1 and TRBJ2-1, with 8 bases matching TRBD1. The CDR3 covers 14 residues. V lost 6 bases, J lost 2 bases, and 3 bases stayed unmatched. Germline CDR1 is MNHNS and CDR2 is SASEGT. In nucleotides, the CDR3 is TGTGCCAGCAGCTCGGGACAGGCCTACAATGAGCAGTTCTTC. Translating it yields CASSSGQAYNEQFF.

The chain recombines TRBV6-6 with TRBJ2-7; no reliable D call. The CDR3 is 15 residues long. Germline V gene sequence: CDR1 MNHNY, CDR2 SVGAGI (reference sequence). Trimming removed 2 bases from V and 2 bases from J, with 13 bases in between. CDR3 region: CASSYQETGAYEQYF. The CDR3 DNA reads as TGTGCCAGCAGTTACCAGGAAACGGGCGCCTACGAGCAGTACTTC.

The chain joins TRBV5-1 to TRBJ1-1; 12 positions match TRBD1. Looked up from germline, CDR1 is SGHRS and CDR2 is YFSETQ. The V and J ends lost 4 bases and 4 bases, in that order; junction bases with no gene match: 8. This CDR3 has 16 residues. Here the CDR3 reads CASSPGTGGAGTEAFF. CDR3 sequence (DNA): TGCGCCAGCAGCCCCGGGACAGGGGGCGCGGGCACTGAAGCTTTCTTT.

The gene calls are TRBV30 and TRBJ2-5, with 7 bases that match TRBD2. The CDR3 is made up of 13 amino acids. Per the germline V gene, CDR1 is GTSNPN and CDR2 is SVGIG (reference sequence). V shed 4 bases and J 1 base; nucleotides not matched to a gene: 3. CDR3 protein: CAWTSGLQETQYF. The CDR3 bases are TGTGCCTGGACTAGCGGCCTCCAAGAGACCCAGTACTTC.

The rearrangement joins TRBV7-2 to TRBJ2-1, with 11 bases identical to TRBD2. The CDR3 totals 14 residues. Germline lookup yields CDR1 SGHTA and CDR2 FQGNSA. V trimming: 10 bases; J trimming: 2 bases; junction bases outside the gene matches: 4. CDR3 in DNA: TGTGCCACCTCGACTAGCGGGACCTACAATGAGCAGTTCTTC. Its translation: CATSTSGTYNEQFF.

CDR3 amino acids: CASSLAGGTDTQYF. For the CDR3, the DNA is TGTGCCAGCAGCTTAGCGGGAGGTACGGATACGCAGTATTTT. The chain couples TRBV7-9 to TRBJ2-3; D may be TRBD2 (6 bases). The CDR3 is 14 residues long. Trimming shortened V by 0 bases and J by 6 bases, and 10 bases separated the two germline ends. Germline V lookup: CDR1 SEHNR, CDR2 FQNEAQ (reference sequence). Drawing the rest from reference TRBV7-9 and TRBJ2-3, the complete variable domain is DTGVSQNPRHKITKRGQNVTFRCDPISEHNRLYWYRQTLGQGPEFLTYFQNEAQLEKSRLLSDRFSAERPKGSFSTLEIQRTEQGDSAMYLCASSLAGGTDTQYFGPGTRLTVL.

This chain uses TRBV9 with TRBJ2-7; D perhaps matches TRBD2 (7 bases). CDR3 length equals 14 residues. The ends were cut back, 3 bases at V and 5 bases at J, with 15 bases in the middle. The germline gives CDR1 SGDLS, CDR2 YYNGEE. CDR3 DNA: TGTGCCAGCAGCGGAGACGGGGGGCTGGACGAGCAGTACTTC. It specifies CASSGDGGLDEQYF.

This chain links TRBV13 with TRBJ2-7; 8 bases match TRBD1. Unmatched junction bases numbered 6, after V lost 0 bases and J lost 5 bases. Germline-derived CDR1 and CDR2 are PRHDT and FYEKMQ (reference sequence). The CDR3 consists of 15 residues. The DNA of the CDR3 is TGTGCCAGCAGCTTAGGAGGGACAGGACGTCACGAGCAGTACTTC. This sequence encodes CASSLGGTGRHEQYF.

The chain carries TRBV11-2 and TRBJ2-7; 8 bases match TRBD1. This CDR3 region has 13 residues. Germline-derived CDR1 and CDR2 are SGHAT and FQNNGV. Trimming cost V 3 bases and J 5 bases; bases outside gene matches: 3. The CDR3: CASSFQGANEQYF. In DNA form, the CDR3 reads TGTGCCAGCAGCTTCCAGGGGGCAAACGAGCAGTACTTC. The full variable domain, with the rest looked up from reference TRBV11-2 and TRBJ2-7, is EAGVAQSPRYKIIEKRQSVAFWCNPISGHATLYWYQQILGQGPKLLIQFQNNGVVDDSQLPKDRFSAERLKGVDSTLKIQPAKLEDSAVYLCASSFQGANEQYFGPGTRLTVT.

The gene calls are TRBV6-6 and TRBJ2-5, with TRBD2 matching 10 bases. The CDR3 is 14 amino acids. J gave up 4 bases and V 4 bases, and 3 bases lay outside the gene matches. The V gene's germline CDR1 is MNHNY and CDR2 SVGAGI (reference sequence). This CDR3 is CASSSAGGRETQYF. CDR3 coding DNA: TGTGCCAGCAGTTCAGCGGGAGGGAGAGAGACCCAGTACTTC.

The rearrangement uses TRBV30 and TRBJ2-1, with a possible D match to TRBD1 (6 bases). CDR3 length: 13 residues. Germline CDR1 and CDR2: GTSNPN and SVGIG (reference sequence). V was trimmed by 2 bases and J by 3 bases, leaving 8 bases between them. CDR3 bases: TGTGCCTGGAGTAGGGGGTTCTACAATGAGCAGTTCTTC. Amino acid sequence: CAWSRGFYNEQFF.

The chain carries TRBV10-3 and TRBJ1-1; D not resolved. With 4 bases removed from V and 1 base from J, the gap between germline ends came to 10 bases. This CDR3 spans 14 amino acids. CDR1 and CDR2 from the germline V gene are ENHRY and SYGVKD. CDR3 in DNA: TGTGCCATCAGTGGCGCGGGATCGAACACTGAAGCTTTCTTT. Protein: CAISGAGSNTEAFF.

This clone was recorded once. This sequence joins TRBV7-6 and TRBJ2-2; no clear D. Trimming stripped 2 bases from V and 0 bases from J, with 7 bases between. CDR3 length: 15 amino acids. Germline V CDR1 and CDR2: SGHVS, FNYEAQ. Here the CDR3 reads CASSLLQTNTGELFF. The DNA for the CDR3 is TGTGCCAGCAGCTTACTACAGACGAACACCGGGGAGCTGTTTTTT. The full variable domain, with the rest looked up from reference TRBV7-6 and TRBJ2-2, is GAGVSQSPRYKVTKRGQDVALRCDPISGHVSLYWYRQALGQGPEFLTYFNYEAQQDKSGLPNDRFSAERPEGSISTLTIQRTEQRDSAMYRCASSLLQTNTGELFFGEGSRLTVL.